The TCR beta chain described here comes from a study of regulatory T cells in long-lasting Graves disease. About the research overall: A definition of persistent Graves' disease required over 5 years of antithyroid drugs plus positive TSH receptor antibodies.

Indicated time point: persistent/refractory GD, antithyroid drugs over 5 years with positive TRAb. The TCR library used RNA extracted from PBMCs. Diagnosis followed American Thyroid Association guidelines for Graves' disease. Overall study results and limits: Persistent patients had more shared public clonotypes (roughly 2,500) than new patients (just over 950). Sample size, which was small, may have reduced accuracy.

Trimming removed 1 base at V and 5 bases at J, with 12 bases between. The CDR3 sequence is 16 residues long. Germline V gene data show CDR1 as LGHDT and CDR2 as YNNKEL (reference sequence). Comment on this clonotype: Its antigen is not known.

Combining iRepertoire HTBI primers with Arm-PCR of CDR3 regions, the authors built TCR beta libraries. TCRdb called the multiplex PCR reads again in MiXCR, with one record for every CDR3 protein. This table holds around 460,000 distinct CDR3 sequences, approximately 23% found once. The sequence derives from a female donor with Graves disease. The sequencing used peripheral blood mononuclear cells (PBMCs), collected when the disease was refractory, from a patient treated with antithyroid drugs. The genes are TRBV3-1 and TRBJ1-6, with D maybe TRBD1 (6 bases). In nucleotides, the CDR3 is TGTGCCAGCAGCCAAGTCCCCAGGGGAAATAATTCACCCCTCCACTTT. Translating gives CASSQVPRGNNSPLHF.